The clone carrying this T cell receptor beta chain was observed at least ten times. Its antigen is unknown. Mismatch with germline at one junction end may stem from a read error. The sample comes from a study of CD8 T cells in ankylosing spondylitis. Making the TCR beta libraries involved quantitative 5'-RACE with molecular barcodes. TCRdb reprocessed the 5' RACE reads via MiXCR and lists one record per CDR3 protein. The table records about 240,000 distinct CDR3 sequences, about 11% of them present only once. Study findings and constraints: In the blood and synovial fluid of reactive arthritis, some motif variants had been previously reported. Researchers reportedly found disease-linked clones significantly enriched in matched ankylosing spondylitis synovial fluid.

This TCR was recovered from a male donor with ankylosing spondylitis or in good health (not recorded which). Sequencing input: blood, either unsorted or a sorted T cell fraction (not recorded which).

The chain's CDR3 is CASGLTESLRGTDTQYF. The CDR3 nucleotides read TGCGCCAGCGGCTTAACCGAATCCTTGAGGGGGACAGATACGCAGTATTTT. The rearrangement uses TRBV5-1 and TRBJ2-3; TRBD1 is a possible D gene (6 bases). CDR1 and CDR2 (germline): SGHRS, YFSETQ. The CDR3 is 17 amino acids.